These T cell receptor beta chains were read from a single sample in a study of blood T cell repertoires in COVID-19. TCRdb keeps only in-frame clones here, not all; method: immunoSEQ multiplex PCR. The sample lists roughly 300,000 clones; about 86% were seen once. Input material: PBMCs or T cells enriched from blood (not recorded which). These receptors were collected from a woman aged 40 to 55 with acute COVID-19. Both conserved end residues are part of each CDR3. A D gene is named only where the DNA matches it firmly. Not all rows give a size; the values are once, few, many and, for expanded clones, a class.

V gene	clone size	J gene	D gene	CDR3 DNA	CDR3 protein
TRBV7-3	-	TRBJ2-2	-	TGTGCCAGCAGCAGGGACACCAACACCGGGGAGCTGTTTTTT	CASSRDTNTGELFF
TRBV5-4	once	TRBJ2-7	-	TGTGCCAGCAGCTTGGACGGCAGGGGCTACGAGCAGTACTTC	CASSLDGRGYEQYF
TRBV11-3	-	TRBJ1-1	-	TGTGCCAGCAGCCGAGAGGGTGCTGAAGCTTTCTTT	CASSREGAEAFF
TRBV11-3	-	TRBJ2-5	TRBD2	TGTGCCAGCAGTATGGGAGGGGCGCAGACCCAGTACTTC	CASSMGGAQTQYF
TRBV7-3	-	TRBJ1-6	-	TGTGCCAGCAGGGGGAGCTCCTATAATTCACCCCTCCACTTT	CASRGSSYNSPLHF
TRBV19	-	TRBJ1-1	TRBD1	TGTGCCAGTATTGGGACAGGGGGCCACACTGAAGCTTTCTTT	CASIGTGGHTEAFF
TRBV7-2	-	TRBJ1-5	-	TGTGCCCCGGCGGGCTACGGCTATAGCAATCAGCCCCAGCATTTT	CAPAGYGYSNQPQHF
TRBV2	-	TRBJ2-6	-	TGTGCCAGCAGCAAACAGGGCGGCCCCTCTGGGGCCAACGTCCTGACTTTC	CASSKQGGPSGANVLTF
TRBV11-2	-	TRBJ2-7	-	TGTGCCAGCAGCTTAATTTTGGGGGGTCTTACCTACGAGCAGTACTTC	CASSLILGGLTYEQYF
TRBV7-3	few	TRBJ2-7	TRBD2	TGTGCCAGCAGCTTAACGGGTGGGAGGGCGGCCGAGCAGTACTTC	CASSLTGGRAAEQYF
TRBV5-1	-	TRBJ2-3	TRBD2	TGCGCCAGCACCCTCAGACTAGCGCGCGATACGCAGTATTTT	CASTLRLARDTQYF
TRBV3-1/TRBV3-2	-	TRBJ1-2	-	TGTGCCAGCAGCCAAGGGCAGATCGTCGGCTACACCTTC	CASSQGQIVGYTF
TRBV3-1/TRBV3-2	-	TRBJ1-4	-	TGTGCCAGCAGCCAAACAGGGGAAAAACTGTTTTTT	CASSQTGEKLFF
TRBV29-1	-	TRBJ1-1	-	TGCAGCTTCGGAGGCGGGGGGGGTAACACTGAAGCTTTCTTT	CSFGGGGGNTEAFF
TRBV2	-	TRBJ1-2	-	TGTGCCAGCACCGGGACAACTGGGGACTATGGCTACACCTTC	CASTGTTGDYGYTF
TRBV20-1	-	TRBJ1-2	-	TGCAGTGCTAGTGAAGGTTCCGCAGGCTATGGCTACACCTTC	CSASEGSAGYGYTF
TRBV5-4	-	TRBJ2-7	-	TGTGCCAGCAGCTCGGGAGCAGGAGAGCTCACCTACGAGCAGTACTTC	CASSSGAGELTYEQYF